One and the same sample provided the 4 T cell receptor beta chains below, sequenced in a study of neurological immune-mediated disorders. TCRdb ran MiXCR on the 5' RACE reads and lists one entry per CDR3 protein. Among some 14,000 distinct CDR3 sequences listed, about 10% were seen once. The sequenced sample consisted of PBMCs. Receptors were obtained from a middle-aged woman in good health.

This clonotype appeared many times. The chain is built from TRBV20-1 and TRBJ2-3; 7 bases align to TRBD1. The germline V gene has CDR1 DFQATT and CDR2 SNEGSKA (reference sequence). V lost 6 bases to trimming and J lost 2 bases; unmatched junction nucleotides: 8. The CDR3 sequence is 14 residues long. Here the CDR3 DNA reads TGCAGTGCAGGGGGCAGGGGGTACACAGATACGCAGTATTTT. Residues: CSAGGRGYTDTQYF.

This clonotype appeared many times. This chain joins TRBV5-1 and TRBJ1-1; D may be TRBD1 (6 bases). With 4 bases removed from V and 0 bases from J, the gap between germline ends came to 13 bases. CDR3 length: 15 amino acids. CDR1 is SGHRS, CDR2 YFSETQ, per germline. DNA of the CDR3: TGCGCCAGCAGCATGGGAGACAGGTTGAACACTGAAGCTTTCTTT. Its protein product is CASSMGDRLNTEAFF.

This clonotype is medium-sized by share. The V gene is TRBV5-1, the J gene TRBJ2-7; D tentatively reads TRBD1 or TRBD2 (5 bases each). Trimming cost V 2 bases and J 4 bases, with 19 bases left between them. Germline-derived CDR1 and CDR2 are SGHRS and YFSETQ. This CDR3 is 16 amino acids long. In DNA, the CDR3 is TGCGCCAGCAGCTTACCCCCAGTGGGGGTAAGGTACGAGCAGTACTTC. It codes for CASSLPPVGVRYEQYF.

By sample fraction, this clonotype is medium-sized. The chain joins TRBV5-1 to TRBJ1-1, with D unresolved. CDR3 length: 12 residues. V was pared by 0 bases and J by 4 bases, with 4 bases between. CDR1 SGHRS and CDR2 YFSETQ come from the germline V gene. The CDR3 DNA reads TGCGCCAGCAGCTTGGGGAGCACTGAAGCTTTCTTT. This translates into CASSLGSTEAFF.